One T cell receptor beta chain is described in this entry. Sequencing used immunoSEQ multiplex PCR; TCRdb keeps in-frame clones, though not all of them. Seen here are around 10,000 clones, around 24% observed once, and the top ten hold around 16%. The data are from a study of sequential checkpoint blockade in melanoma. CDR1 and CDR2 (germline): LGHNT, FRNRAP. The CDR3 totals 18 residues. V lost 6 bases, J lost 0 bases, and 22 bases lay in between. The treatment was: randomized to nivolumab then ipilimumab (arm A) or the reverse (arm B). This rearrangement joins TRBV12-5 to TRBJ2-3, with D tentatively TRBD2 (5 bases). This TCR was sampled from a human donor with melanoma. The input for sequencing was tumor tissue (inferred from file names), taken from a patient given nivolumab and ipilimumab in sequence. The CDR3 sequence is CASGPTSDGKSSTDTQYF. The CDR3 DNA reads TGTGCTAGTGGCCCGACCTCGGACGGGAAGTCTAGCACAGATACGCAGTATTTT.